A single T cell receptor beta chain is shown here with its context. Extracted RNA was reverse transcribed into cDNA, the sequencing template. Clones were read by immunoSEQ multiplex PCR, and TCRdb kept only the in-frame ones, dropping some. The sample includes about 140,000 clones, around 51% of them seen just once. This CDR3 contains 13 residues. Trimming removed 2 bases at V and 6 bases at J, with 8 bases between. The germline gives CDR1 LGHNA, CDR2 YNFKEQ. These data originate in a study of CD8+ T cells in alopecia areata. The rearrangement links TRBV4-2 to TRBJ1-5, with D uncertain. The clonotype comes from a human donor with alopecia areata. The input for sequencing was CD4+ T cells sorted from blood, taken at week 0. CDR3 amino acids: CASSQSIVQPQHF. In DNA, the CDR3 is TGTGCCAGCAGCCAAAGTATCGTTCAGCCCCAGCATTTT.